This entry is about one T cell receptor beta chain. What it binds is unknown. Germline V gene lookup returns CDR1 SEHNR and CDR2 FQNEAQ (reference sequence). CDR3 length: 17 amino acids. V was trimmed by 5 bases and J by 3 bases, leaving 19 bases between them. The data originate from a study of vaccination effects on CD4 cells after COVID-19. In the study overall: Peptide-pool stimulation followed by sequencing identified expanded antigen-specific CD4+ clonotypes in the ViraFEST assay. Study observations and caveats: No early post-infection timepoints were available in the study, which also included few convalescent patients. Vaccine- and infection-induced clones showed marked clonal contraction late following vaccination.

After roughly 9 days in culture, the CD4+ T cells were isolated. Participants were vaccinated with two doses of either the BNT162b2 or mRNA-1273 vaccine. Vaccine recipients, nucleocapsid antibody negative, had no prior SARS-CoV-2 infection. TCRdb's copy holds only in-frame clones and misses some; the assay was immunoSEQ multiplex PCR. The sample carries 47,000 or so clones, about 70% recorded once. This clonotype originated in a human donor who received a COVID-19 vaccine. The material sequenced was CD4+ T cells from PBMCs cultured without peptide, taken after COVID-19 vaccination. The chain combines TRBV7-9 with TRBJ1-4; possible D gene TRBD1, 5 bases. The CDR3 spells CASSPQGNRLSNEKLFF. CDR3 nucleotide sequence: TGTGCCAGCAGCCCGCAGGGAAACAGGCTCTCTAATGAAAAACTGTTTTTT.